This TCR beta chain was retrieved from a study of blood T cell repertoires in COVID-19. Sequencing was performed with immunoSEQ multiplex PCR; in TCRdb, only in-frame clones are kept and a portion is missing. This sample has around 100,000 clones, with 88% found just once. There are 15 residues in the CDR3. Germline V gene sequence: CDR1 SGHRS, CDR2 YFSETQ. After removal of 0 bases from V and 4 bases from J, the junction contained 5 bases not matched to a gene. The chain employs TRBV5-1 and TRBJ2-7, with TRBD2 identical over 9 bases. The TCR was taken from a human donor in a cohort sampled during active COVID-19. The specimen sequenced was peripheral blood. CDR3 in DNA: TGCGCCAGCAGCTTGGAAGTAGCGGGAGTGTACGAGCAGTACTTC. It yields the protein CASSLEVAGVYEQYF. Full variable domain (remainder filled in from reference TRBV5-1 and TRBJ2-7): KAGVTQTPRYLIKTRGQQVTLSCSPISGHRSVSWYQQTPGQGLQFLFEYFSETQRNKGNFPGRFSGRQFSNSRSEMNVSTLELGDSALYLCASSLEVAGVYEQYFGPGTRLTVT.